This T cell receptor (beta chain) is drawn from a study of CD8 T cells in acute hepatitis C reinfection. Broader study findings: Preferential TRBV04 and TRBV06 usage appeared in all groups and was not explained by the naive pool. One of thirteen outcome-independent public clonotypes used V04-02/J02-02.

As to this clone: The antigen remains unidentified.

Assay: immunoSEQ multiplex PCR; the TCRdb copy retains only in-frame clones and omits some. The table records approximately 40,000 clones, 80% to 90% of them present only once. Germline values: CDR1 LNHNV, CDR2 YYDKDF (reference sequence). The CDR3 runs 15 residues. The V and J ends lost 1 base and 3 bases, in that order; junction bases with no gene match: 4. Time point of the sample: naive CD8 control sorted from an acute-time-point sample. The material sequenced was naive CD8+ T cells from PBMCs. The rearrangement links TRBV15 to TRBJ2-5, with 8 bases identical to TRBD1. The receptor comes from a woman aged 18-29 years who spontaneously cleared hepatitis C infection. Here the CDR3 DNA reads TGTGCCACCAGCAGAGTCCGACAGGGGAAAGAGACCCAGTACTTC. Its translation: CATSRVRQGKETQYF.